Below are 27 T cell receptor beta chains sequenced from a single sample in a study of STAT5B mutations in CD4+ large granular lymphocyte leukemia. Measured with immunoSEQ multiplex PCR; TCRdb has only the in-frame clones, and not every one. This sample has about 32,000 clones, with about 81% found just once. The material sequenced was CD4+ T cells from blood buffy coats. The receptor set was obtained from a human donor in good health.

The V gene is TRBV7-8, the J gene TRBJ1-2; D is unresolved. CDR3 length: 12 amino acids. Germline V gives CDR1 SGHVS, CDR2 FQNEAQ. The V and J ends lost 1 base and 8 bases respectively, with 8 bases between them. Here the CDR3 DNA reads TGTGCCAGCAGCTTAGTTATGGGGGGCTACACCTTC. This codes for CASSLVMGGYTF.

The CDR3 loop is CAISGSRGETQYF. The CDR3 DNA reads TGTGCCATCAGTGGCAGCAGGGGGGAGACCCAGTACTTC. V and J are TRBV10-3 and TRBJ2-5; 7 bases are a match to TRBD1. The CDR3 totals 13 residues. V lost 4 bases to trimming and J lost 5 bases; unmatched junction nucleotides: 4. Germline V gives CDR1 ENHRY, CDR2 SYGVKD.

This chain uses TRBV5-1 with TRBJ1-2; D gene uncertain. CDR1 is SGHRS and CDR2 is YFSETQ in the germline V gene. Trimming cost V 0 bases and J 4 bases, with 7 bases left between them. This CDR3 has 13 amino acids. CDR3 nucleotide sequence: TGCGCCAGCAGCTTGGACCCACGCTATGGCTACACCTTC. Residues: CASSLDPRYGYTF.

This chain's CDR3 is CASSVGTNYEQYF. The CDR3 coding sequence is TGTGCCAGCAGCGTGGGGACCAACTACGAGCAGTACTTC. The gene calls are TRBV6-1 and TRBJ2-7; D is possibly TRBD1 or TRBD2 (5 bases each). Germline V gene lookup returns CDR1 MNHNS and CDR2 SASEGT. The length of the CDR3 is 13 residues. The V end was cut by 6 bases, the J end by 3 bases, with 12 bases between.

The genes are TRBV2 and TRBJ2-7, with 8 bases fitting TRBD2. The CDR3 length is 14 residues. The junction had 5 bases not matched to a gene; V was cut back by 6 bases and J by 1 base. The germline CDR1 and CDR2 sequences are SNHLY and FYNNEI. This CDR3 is CASRPGTSSYEQYF. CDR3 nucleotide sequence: TGTGCCAGCAGGCCCGGGACTAGTTCCTACGAGCAGTACTTC.

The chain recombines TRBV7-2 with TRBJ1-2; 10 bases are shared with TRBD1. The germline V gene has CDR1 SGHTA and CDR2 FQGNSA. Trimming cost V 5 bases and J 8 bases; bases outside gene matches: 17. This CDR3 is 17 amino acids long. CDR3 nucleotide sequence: TGTGCCAGCAGCCCAGACAGGGGGCGCGCATTCCTCCTCGGCTACACCTTC. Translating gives CASSPDRGRAFLLGYTF.

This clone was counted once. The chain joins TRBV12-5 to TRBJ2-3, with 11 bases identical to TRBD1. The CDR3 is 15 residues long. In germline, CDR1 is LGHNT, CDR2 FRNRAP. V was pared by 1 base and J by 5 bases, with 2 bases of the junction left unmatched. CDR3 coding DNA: TGTGCTAGTGGTTTGGGGGGACAGGGGGTAGATACGCAGTATTTT. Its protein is CASGLGGQGVDTQYF.

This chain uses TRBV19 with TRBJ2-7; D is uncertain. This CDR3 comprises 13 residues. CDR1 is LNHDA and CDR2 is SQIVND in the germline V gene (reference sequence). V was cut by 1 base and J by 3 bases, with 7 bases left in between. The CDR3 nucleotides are TGTGCCAGTAGTATAGGGCAGTTCTACGAGCAGTACTTC. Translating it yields CASSIGQFYEQYF. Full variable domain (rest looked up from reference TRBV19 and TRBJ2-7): DGGITQSPKYLFRKEGQNVTLSCEQNLNHDAMYWYRQDPGQGLRLIYYSQIVNDFQKGDIAEGYSVSREKKESFPLTVTSAQKNPTAFYLCASSIGQFYEQYFGPGTRLTVT.

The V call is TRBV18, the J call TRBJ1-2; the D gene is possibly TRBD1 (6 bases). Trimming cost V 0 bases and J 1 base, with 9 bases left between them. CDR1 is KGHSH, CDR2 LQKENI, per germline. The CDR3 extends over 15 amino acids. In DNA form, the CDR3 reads TGTGCCAGCTCACCACCCTCACAGGGTAACTATGGCTACACCTTC. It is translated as CASSPPSQGNYGYTF.

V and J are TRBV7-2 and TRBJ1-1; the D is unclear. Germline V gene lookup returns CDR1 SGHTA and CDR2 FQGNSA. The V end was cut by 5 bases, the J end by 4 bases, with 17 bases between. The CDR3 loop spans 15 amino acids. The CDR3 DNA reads TGTGCCAGCAGCCCCAGTCCCGGGCTTACCACTGAAGCTTTCTTT. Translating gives CASSPSPGLTTEAFF.

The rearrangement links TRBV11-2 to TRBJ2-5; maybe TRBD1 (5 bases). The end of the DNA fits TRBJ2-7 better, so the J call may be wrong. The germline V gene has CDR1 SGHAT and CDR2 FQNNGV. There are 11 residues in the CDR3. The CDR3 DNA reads TGTGCCAGCAGCGCAAGGGGCGAGCAGTACTTC. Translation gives CASSARGEQYF.

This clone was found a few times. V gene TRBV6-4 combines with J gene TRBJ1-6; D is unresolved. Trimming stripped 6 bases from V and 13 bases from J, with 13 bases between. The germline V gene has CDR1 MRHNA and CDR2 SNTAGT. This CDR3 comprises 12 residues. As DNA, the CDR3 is TGTGCCAGCAGGACGGGGATGGGGCCCCTCCACTTT. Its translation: CASRTGMGPLHF.

The CDR3 region has the DNA TGTGCCAGCAGCTTAGCGCGTACTAGCGGGAGGGGAACGCAGTATTTT. Translation: CASSLARTSGRGTQYF. The gene calls are TRBV7-9 and TRBJ2-3; 13 bases are a match to TRBD2. Unmatched junction bases numbered 6, after V lost 0 bases and J lost 9 bases. Germline CDR1 SEHNR, CDR2 FQNEAQ (reference sequence). This CDR3 has 16 residues.

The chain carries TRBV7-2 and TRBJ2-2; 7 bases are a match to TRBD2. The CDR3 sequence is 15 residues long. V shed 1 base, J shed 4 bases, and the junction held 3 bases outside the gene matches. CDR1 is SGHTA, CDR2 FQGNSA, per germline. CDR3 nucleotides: TGTGCCAGCAGCTTAGGGTGGGGGGGCACCGGGGAGCTGTTTTTT. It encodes CASSLGWGGTGELFF.

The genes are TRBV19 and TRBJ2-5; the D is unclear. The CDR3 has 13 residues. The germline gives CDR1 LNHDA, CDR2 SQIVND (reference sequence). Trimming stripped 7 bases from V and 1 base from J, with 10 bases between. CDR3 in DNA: TGTGCCAGTACTCCCCACGGCCAAGAGACCCAGTACTTC. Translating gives CASTPHGQETQYF.

The CDR3 region has the DNA TGTGCCAGCAGCTTGGGGGACAGGGACGAGCAGTACTTC. This gives the protein CASSLGDRDEQYF. This rearrangement joins TRBV5-5 to TRBJ2-7; 9 bases map to TRBD1. Looked up from germline, CDR1 is SGHKS and CDR2 is YYEKEE (reference sequence). Trimming cost V 0 bases and J 5 bases; bases outside gene matches: 0. This CDR3 has 13 amino acids.

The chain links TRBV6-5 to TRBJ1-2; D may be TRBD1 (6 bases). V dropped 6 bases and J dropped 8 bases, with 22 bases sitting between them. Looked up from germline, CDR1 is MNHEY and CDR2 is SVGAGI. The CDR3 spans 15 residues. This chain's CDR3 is CASSYYGQGLGGYTF. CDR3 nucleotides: TGTGCCAGCAGCTATTACGGCCAGGGGCTGGGAGGCTACACCTTC.

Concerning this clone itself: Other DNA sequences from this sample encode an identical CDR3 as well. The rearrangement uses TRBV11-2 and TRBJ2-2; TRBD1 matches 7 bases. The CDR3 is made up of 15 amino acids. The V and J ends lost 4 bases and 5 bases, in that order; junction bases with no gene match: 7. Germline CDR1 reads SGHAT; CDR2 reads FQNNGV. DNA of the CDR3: TGTGCCAGCAGCTCCCAGGGGGTGGGGACCGGGGAGCTGTTTTTT. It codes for CASSSQGVGTGELFF.

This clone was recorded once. As DNA, the CDR3 is TGTGCCATCACCCCGGGACAGGGTGAGACCCAGTACTTC. Protein: CAITPGQGETQYF. The V and J genes are TRBV10-3 and TRBJ2-5; 9 positions agree with TRBD1. V lost 7 bases, J lost 5 bases, and 5 bases stayed unmatched. The CDR3 has 13 residues. Germline V CDR1 and CDR2: ENHRY, SYGVKD.

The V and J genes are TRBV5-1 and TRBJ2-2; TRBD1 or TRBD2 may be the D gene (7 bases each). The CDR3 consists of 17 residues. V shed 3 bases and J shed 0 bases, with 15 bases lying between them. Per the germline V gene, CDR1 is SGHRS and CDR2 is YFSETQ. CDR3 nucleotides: TGCGCCAGCAGCTCCCAGGGGGGGGGCCCGAACACCGGGGAGCTGTTTTTT. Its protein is CASSSQGGGPNTGELFF.

The DNA for the CDR3 is TGTGCCAGCAGCCGTAGCGGGAGCGAAGAGCAGTTCTTC. Protein: CASSRSGSEEQFF. This chain uses TRBV5-8 with TRBJ2-1, with 9 nucleotides matching TRBD2. V gave up 4 bases and J gave up 10 bases; unmatched junction bases: 6. The CDR3 is 13 amino acids. The germline V gene has CDR1 SGHTS and CDR2 YDEGEE.

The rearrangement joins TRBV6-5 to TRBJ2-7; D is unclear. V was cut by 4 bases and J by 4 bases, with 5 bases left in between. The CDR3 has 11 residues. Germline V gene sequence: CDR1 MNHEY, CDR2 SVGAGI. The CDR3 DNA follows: TGTGCCAGCAGTTCCCCTTACGAGCAGTACTTC. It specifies CASSSPYEQYF.

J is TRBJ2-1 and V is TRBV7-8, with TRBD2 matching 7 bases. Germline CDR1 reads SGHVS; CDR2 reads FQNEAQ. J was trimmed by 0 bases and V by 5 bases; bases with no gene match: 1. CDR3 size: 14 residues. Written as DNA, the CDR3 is TGTGCCAGCAGCCGGGACTACTCCTACAATGAGCAGTTCTTC. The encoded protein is CASSRDYSYNEQFF.

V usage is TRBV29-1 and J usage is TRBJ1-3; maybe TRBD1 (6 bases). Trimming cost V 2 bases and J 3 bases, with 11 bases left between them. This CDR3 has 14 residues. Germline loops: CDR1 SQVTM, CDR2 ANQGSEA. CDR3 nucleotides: TGCAGCGTTGAAACCTCGGACAGTGGAAACACCATATATTTT. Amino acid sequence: CSVETSDSGNTIYF.

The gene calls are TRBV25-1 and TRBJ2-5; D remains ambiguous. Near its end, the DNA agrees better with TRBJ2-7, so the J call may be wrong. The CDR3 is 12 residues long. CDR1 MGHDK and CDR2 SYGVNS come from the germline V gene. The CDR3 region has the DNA TGTGCCAGCAGTGATGCCCACTACGAGCAGTACTTC. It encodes CASSDAHYEQYF.

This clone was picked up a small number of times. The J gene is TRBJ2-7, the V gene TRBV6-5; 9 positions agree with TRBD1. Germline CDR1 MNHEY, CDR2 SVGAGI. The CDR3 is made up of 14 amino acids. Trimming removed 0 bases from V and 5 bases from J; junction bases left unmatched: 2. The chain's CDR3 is CASSYSDRGHEQYF. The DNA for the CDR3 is TGTGCCAGCAGTTACTCGGACAGGGGCCACGAGCAGTACTTC.

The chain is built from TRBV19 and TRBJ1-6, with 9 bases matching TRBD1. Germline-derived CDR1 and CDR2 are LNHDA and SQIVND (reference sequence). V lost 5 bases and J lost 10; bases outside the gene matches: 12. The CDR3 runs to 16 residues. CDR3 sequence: CASSHPGQGRGSPLHF. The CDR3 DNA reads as TGTGCCAGTAGTCACCCGGGACAGGGTCGGGGATCACCCCTCCACTTT.